This T cell receptor beta chain is from a study of T cells expressing NK-cell markers. Study findings and constraints: About 6 donors had dominant NKG2C+ clonotypes that comprised about 1.0-8% of their CD8+ T cells.

TCRdb re-called the 5' RACE reads and catalogs CDR3 proteins one per entry, DNA excluded. The ten top clones account for 7.3%, within a sample of hundreds of thousands of distinct CDR3 sequences. Note on this clonotype: Its antigen remains unknown.

CDR1 DFQATT and CDR2 SNEGSKA come from the germline V gene (reference sequence). This CDR3 has 16 residues. This TCR came from a woman aged 18 to 75 in good health. Input material: blood T cells: a sorted CD56 or NKG2C T cell subset, CD4+ or CD8+ T cells, or bulk PBMC T cells (not recorded which). The chain carries TRBV20-1 and TRBJ2-1; TCRdb designates TRBD2, a call that cannot be tested without DNA. This CDR3 reads CSARRGGTSSLNEQFF.